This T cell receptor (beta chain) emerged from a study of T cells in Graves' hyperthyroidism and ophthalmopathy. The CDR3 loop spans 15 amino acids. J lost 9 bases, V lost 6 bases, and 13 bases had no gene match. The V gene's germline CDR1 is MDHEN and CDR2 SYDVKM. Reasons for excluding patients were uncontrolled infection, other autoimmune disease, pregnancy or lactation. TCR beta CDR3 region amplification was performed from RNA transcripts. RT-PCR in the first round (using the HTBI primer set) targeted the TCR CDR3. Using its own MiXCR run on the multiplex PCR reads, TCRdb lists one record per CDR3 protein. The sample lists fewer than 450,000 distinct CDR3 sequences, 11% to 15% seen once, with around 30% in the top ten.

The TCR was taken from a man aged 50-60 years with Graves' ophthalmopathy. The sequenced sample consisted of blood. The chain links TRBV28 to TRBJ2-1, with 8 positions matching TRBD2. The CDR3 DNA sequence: TGTGCCAGCAGCACTAGCGGTAGTGGTCTGGGTGAGCAGTTCTTC. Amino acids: CASSTSGSGLGEQFF.